This is a list of T cell receptor beta chains from one sample in a study of CD8 T cells in ankylosing spondylitis. A single record per CDR3 protein comes from TCRdb applying MiXCR to the 5' RACE reads. Of some 250,000 distinct CDR3 sequences in the sample, around 11% are singletons; the top ten hold 6% to 7.5%. Sequenced input: blood, either unsorted or a sorted T cell fraction (not recorded which). The receptor source for this set is a male donor with ankylosing spondylitis or in good health (not recorded which). Both conserved end residues are part of each CDR3.

J	V	CDR3
TRBJ2-5	TRBV20-1	CSARSPGLAKTQYF
TRBJ1-6	TRBV10-3	CAISESIRSPLHF
TRBJ2-2	TRBV20-1	CSARDLLRQGPGELFF
TRBJ1-2	TRBV29-1	CSVEFLNGYTF
TRBJ2-1	TRBV18	CASSPPLLVETNVGEQFF
TRBJ2-5	TRBV27	CASSLSRGTQETQYF
TRBJ2-5	TRBV14	CASSQDSEDWGSELQTQYF
TRBJ2-1	TRBV5-4	CASSLRAANEQFF
TRBJ2-7	TRBV15	CATSRRGQAEHEQYF
TRBJ2-1	TRBV7-2	CASSLASSEGYNEQFF
TRBJ2-1	TRBV5-1	CASSSPGEREGRYEQFF
TRBJ2-3	TRBV5-5	CASSLEPGGTDTQYF
TRBJ2-5	TRBV20-1	CSAGQETQYF
TRBJ2-1	TRBV5-6	CASSLGGASGSVYNEQFF
TRBJ1-1	TRBV7-9	CASSLSGQAAFF
TRBJ1-4	TRBV15	CATSRVGGKLFF
TRBJ2-2	TRBV7-9	CASSLLSGGTGELFF
TRBJ2-7	TRBV5-6	CASSFLGTERYEQYF
TRBJ2-3	TRBV5-1	CASSLTSGSSTDTQYF
TRBJ2-2	TRBV6-6	CASSHRPRGELFF
TRBJ1-4	TRBV27	CASRQSGKKNEKLFF
TRBJ1-1	TRBV20-1	CSARGVGHREIWRTNTEAFF
TRBJ1-1	TRBV10-1	CASSESGTGKAFF
TRBJ2-2	TRBV10-2	CASRTALTGELFF
TRBJ2-4	TRBV20-1	CSARGGELAKNIQYF
TRBJ2-1	TRBV5-1	CASSQHESVHEQFF
TRBJ2-1	TRBV6-1	CASSPTSGSSGNEQFF
TRBJ2-6	TRBV5-1	CASSWEPYTRNSGANVLTF
TRBJ2-1	TRBV5-1	CASSRGLAGGSHNEQFF
TRBJ2-5	TRBV20-1	CSARVDQETQYF
TRBJ2-7	TRBV5-5	CASSSEQGSYEQYF
TRBJ2-1	TRBV19	CASSGHRGNEQFF
TRBJ2-1	TRBV20-1	CSARDLSGGFSYNEQFF
TRBJ2-7	TRBV6-1	CASSPTQGHNYEQYF
TRBJ1-6	TRBV2	CASTGDRGNSPLHF
TRBJ2-1	TRBV12-3/TRBV12-4	CASSLDWNNNEQFF